These 22 T cell receptor beta chains were all obtained from the same sample, sequenced in a study of blood T cell repertoires in COVID-19. Libraries were prepared by immunoSEQ multiplex PCR; TCRdb keeps only in-frame clonotypes and omits some of them. This table holds 200,000 to 250,000 clones, approximately 84% found once. The sequenced sample was peripheral blood. These receptors came from a man aged 45-60 years with acute or convalescent COVID-19.

The V gene is TRBV24-1, the J gene TRBJ1-2; possibly TRBD1 for D (6 bases). V lost 9 bases to trimming and J lost 6 bases, with 10 bases between them. Looked up from germline, CDR1 is KGHDR and CDR2 is SFDVKD. The CDR3 sequence is 11 residues long. This chain's CDR3 is CATSDSHGYTF. The DNA for the CDR3 is TGTGCCACCTCGGACAGTCATGGCTACACCTTC.

Here the CDR3 DNA reads TGTGCCATCAGTGAGATCGGGTCATACGAGCAGTACTTC. Encoded protein: CAISEIGSYEQYF. The rearrangement uses TRBV10-3 and TRBJ2-7; no definite D call. The CDR3 runs 13 residues. The V gene's germline CDR1 is ENHRY and CDR2 SYGVKD. V lost 2 bases and J 4 bases, leaving 9 bases between the germline ends.

The rearrangement links TRBV28 to TRBJ2-1, with TRBD1 identical over 7 bases. The V segment lost 2 bases and the J segment 3 bases; nucleotides outside the gene matches: 7. Germline V gene lookup returns CDR1 MDHEN and CDR2 SYDVKM. This CDR3 region has 16 residues. In DNA form, the CDR3 reads TGTGCCAGCAGTTTACCGACAGGGAGAAACTACAATGAGCAGTTCTTC. It translates to CASSLPTGRNYNEQFF.

The J gene is TRBJ2-7, the V gene TRBV28, with 15 bases matching TRBD2. The length of the CDR3 is 18 residues. Germline CDR1 is MDHEN and CDR2 is SYDVKM. Trimming at V came to 5 bases and at J to 2 bases, leaving 10 bases not matched to a gene. Written as DNA, the CDR3 is TGTGCCAGCAGTAAGGGACTAGCGGGAGGAAAAGGGACCTACGAGCAGTACTTC. Translated: CASSKGLAGGKGTYEQYF.

V gene TRBV15 combines with J gene TRBJ2-7, with 7 positions matching TRBD2. The CDR3 covers 16 residues. The V gene's germline CDR1 is LNHNV and CDR2 YYDKDF (reference sequence). V gave up 0 bases and J gave up 0 bases; unmatched junction bases: 5. The DNA for the CDR3 is TGTGCCACCAGCAGAGATCTGCGCGGGAGCTCCTACGAGCAGTACTTC. The encoded protein is CATSRDLRGSSYEQYF.

This clone was seen just once. The chain recombines TRBV7-9 with TRBJ2-2; 9 bases match TRBD2. Germline CDR1 is SEHNR and CDR2 is FQNEAQ (reference sequence). This CDR3 region has 15 residues. Unmatched junction bases numbered 4, after V lost 5 bases and J lost 3 bases. The CDR3 loop is CASSRLAAYTGELFF. CDR3 in DNA: TGTGCCAGCAGCCGACTAGCGGCCTACACCGGGGAGCTGTTTTTT.

This chain joins TRBV25-1 and TRBJ2-7, with 11 bases identical to TRBD1. V lost 11 bases to trimming and J lost 4 bases; unmatched junction nucleotides: 4. CDR3 size: 12 residues. CDR1 and CDR2 from the germline V gene are MGHDK and SYGVNS. The CDR3: CAAGQGAYEQYF. CDR3 DNA: TGTGCCGCCGGACAGGGGGCTTACGAGCAGTACTTC.

The V gene is TRBV7-9, the J gene TRBJ1-2, with a tentative D call TRBD1 (5 bases). The CDR3 contains 12 residues. The germline CDR1 and CDR2 sequences are SEHNR and FQNEAQ (reference sequence). V was cut by 3 bases and J by 6 bases, with 8 bases left in between. The DNA of the CDR3 is TGTGCCAGCAGCTTTCTCAGGGATGGCTACACCTTC. It specifies CASSFLRDGYTF.

The chain employs TRBV10-3 and TRBJ1-1; D call uncertain. The CDR3 sequence is 13 residues long. V lost 0 bases, J lost 1 base, and 3 bases lay in between. From germline, CDR1 is ENHRY and CDR2 SYGVKD. The CDR3 nucleotides are TGTGCCATCAGTGAGTCCGGGAACACTGAAGCTTTCTTT. The encoded protein is CAISESGNTEAFF.

CDR3 nucleotide sequence: TGTGCCAGCAGTGACCGGTGGGAAGCTTTCTTT. It encodes CASSDRWEAFF. This sequence joins TRBV2 and TRBJ1-1, with D unclear. Germline V gene sequence: CDR1 SNHLY, CDR2 FYNNEI. V gave up 3 bases and J gave up 8 bases, with 7 bases separating them. There are 11 residues in the CDR3.

The chain employs TRBV28 and TRBJ2-2, with TRBD1 matching 10 bases. This CDR3 has 18 amino acids. J lost 3 bases, V lost 7 bases, and 14 bases had no gene match. CDR1 and CDR2 (germline): MDHEN, SYDVKM. The chain's CDR3 is CASIRDRGGGRYTGELFF. For the CDR3, the DNA is TGTGCCAGCATCCGGGACAGGGGTGGCGGGCGGTACACCGGGGAGCTGTTTTTT. Variable domain in full (rest from reference TRBV28 and TRBJ2-2): DVKVTQSSRYLVKRTGEKVFLECVQDMDHENMFWYRQDPGLGLRLIYFSYDVKMKEKGDIPEGYSVSREKKERFSLILESASTNQTSMYLCASIRDRGGGRYTGELFFGEGSRLTVL.

The chain couples TRBV27 to TRBJ2-7, with 7 bases fitting TRBD1. CDR3 size: 13 residues. Trimming cost V 8 bases and J 4 bases; bases outside gene matches: 8. CDR1 and CDR2 (germline): MNHEY, SMNVEV (reference sequence). CDR3 in amino acids: CASGRDSKYEQYF. The CDR3 coding sequence is TGTGCCAGCGGAAGGGACAGCAAGTACGAGCAGTACTTC.

The rearrangement uses TRBV18 and TRBJ1-4; D gene unclear. The germline CDR1 and CDR2 sequences are KGHSH and LQKENI. V lost 4 bases to trimming and J lost 8 bases, with 14 bases between them. This CDR3 contains 14 residues. CDR3: CASSRDEGSEKLFF. As DNA, the CDR3 is TGTGCCAGCTCACGAGACGAGGGTTCGGAAAAACTGTTTTTT.

The chain carries TRBV5-8 and TRBJ2-5; a weak D match, TRBD2 (7 bases). V lost 2 bases and J lost 1, with 12 bases in between. The CDR3 runs 15 residues. Germline-derived CDR1 and CDR2 are SGHTS and YDEGEE. The CDR3 region is CASSFGGRGQETQYF. The CDR3 nucleotides read TGTGCCAGCAGCTTCGGGGGGCGGGGCCAAGAGACCCAGTACTTC.

The table lists this clone with a count of one. This rearrangement joins TRBV10-2 to TRBJ2-7; weak D call: TRBD1 (5 bases). Deletions cut 3 bases from V and 2 bases from J, with 11 bases between. Germline CDR1 and CDR2: WSHSY and SAAADI. The CDR3 totals 14 residues. The DNA of the CDR3 is TGCGCCAGCAGTGATAGAGACAGTGCCTACGAGCAGTACTTC. Translation gives CASSDRDSAYEQYF.

The V call is TRBV5-6, the J call TRBJ2-5; D possibly corresponds to TRBD2 (7 bases). Between the trimmed V and J ends, which lost 0 bases and 1 base, there was a span of 10 bases. This CDR3 comprises 15 residues. Germline CDR1 and CDR2: SGHDT and YYEEEE. The CDR3 DNA sequence: TGTGCCAGCAGCTTGGATGGGGGGGCCCAAGAGACCCAGTACTTC. Amino acids: CASSLDGGAQETQYF.

J is TRBJ2-1 and V is TRBV10-1; 7 bases are shared with TRBD1. CDR3 length equals 12 residues. With V trimmed by 10 bases and J by 5 bases, 5 bases remained unmatched. Germline lookup yields CDR1 WNHNN and CDR2 SYGVQD (reference sequence). The CDR3 DNA sequence: TGCGCCATCCCAGGGACAGACAATGAGCAGTTCTTC. Its translation: CAIPGTDNEQFF.

The chain couples TRBV5-4 to TRBJ2-3, with a weak D call TRBD2 (5 bases). This CDR3 contains 15 residues. Trimming removed 0 bases from V and 4 bases from J, with 12 bases in between. Germline assignment: CDR1 SGHNT and CDR2 YYREEE (reference sequence). The CDR3 loop is CASSLERRQSDTQYF. CDR3 nucleotide sequence: TGTGCCAGCAGCTTGGAACGGAGGCAGTCAGATACGCAGTATTTT.

The chain uses TRBV2 and TRBJ1-5; D call uncertain. Trimming left V 6 bases short and J 3 bases short, with 6 bases between. CDR3 size: 12 residues. The germline V gene encodes CDR1 SNHLY and CDR2 FYNNEI. As DNA, the CDR3 is TGTGCCAGCAGGAGAGTCAATCAGCCCCAGCATTTT. Its translation: CASRRVNQPQHF.

This sequence joins TRBV9 and TRBJ1-6; D is perhaps TRBD1 (5 bases). Trimming pared 5 bases from V and 4 bases from J, leaving 10 bases between. The germline gives CDR1 SGDLS, CDR2 YYNGEE. The CDR3 sequence is 14 residues long. CDR3 protein: CASRGTEYNSPLHF. As DNA, the CDR3 is TGTGCCAGCAGAGGGACTGAATATAATTCACCCCTCCACTTT.

The chain combines TRBV7-8 with TRBJ2-7; TRBD2 agrees at 12 bases. V dropped 1 base and J dropped 4; count of bases not matched to a gene: 8. This CDR3 is built from 17 residues. In germline, CDR1 is SGHVS, CDR2 FQNEAQ. This CDR3 is CASSLVASGRAAYEQYF. For the CDR3, the DNA is TGTGCCAGCAGCTTAGTGGCTAGCGGGAGGGCCGCGTACGAGCAGTACTTC. Filled out from reference TRBV7-8 and TRBJ2-7, the complete variable domain reads GAGVSQSPRYKVAKRGQDVALRCDPISGHVSLFWYQQALGQGPEFLTYFQNEAQLDKSGLPSDRFFAERPEGSVSTLKIQRTQQEDSAVYLCASSLVASGRAAYEQYFGPGTRLTVT.

This clone was recorded a few times. The chain couples TRBV7-2 to TRBJ1-2; 9 bases align to TRBD1. The CDR3 sequence is 14 residues long. Germline V lookup: CDR1 SGHTA, CDR2 FQGNSA. V shed 0 bases and J 8 bases; nucleotides not matched to a gene: 4. The CDR3: CASSLAQGARGYTF. The CDR3, as DNA: TGTGCCAGCAGCTTAGCACAGGGGGCTAGGGGCTACACCTTC.